The 23 T cell receptor beta chains below come from one sample, sequenced in a study of cytomegalovirus exposure and HLA in healthy donors. With 60 Vbeta and 13 Jbeta primers, the PCR was carried out. This table comes from immunoSEQ multiplex PCR, and its TCRdb copy is limited to in-frame clones, with some not included. The table includes more than 95,000 clones, roughly 74% detected once. The sequenced material came from PBMCs. These TCRs come from a female donor in good health and CMV-seropositive.

The chain is built from TRBV4-1 and TRBJ1-4; the match to TRBD1 covers 9 bases. Germline assignment: CDR1 MGHRA and CDR2 YSYEKL. The junction had 10 bases not matched to a gene; V was cut back by 6 bases and J by 5 bases. The length of the CDR3 is 16 residues. Written as DNA, the CDR3 is TGCGCCAGCAGGCTGCGAAGGGACAGGGAAAATGAAAAACTGTTTTTT. Translation gives CASRLRRDRENEKLFF.

The chain is built from TRBV7-3 and TRBJ2-1; 9 nucleotides agree with TRBD2. Germline CDR1 reads SGHTA; CDR2 reads FQGTGA. The CDR3 totals 14 residues. After removal of 2 bases from V and 10 bases from J, the junction contained 6 bases not matched to a gene. CDR3 region: CASSLRGGASEQFF. In DNA, the CDR3 is TGTGCCAGCAGCTTACGCGGGGGGGCCTCCGAGCAGTTCTTC.

This clone was seen only once. The chain has TRBV7-9 and TRBJ1-2, with D maybe TRBD1 (6 bases). Deletions cut 5 bases from V and 2 bases from J, with 9 bases between. CDR3 size: 13 residues. Germline V gene sequence: CDR1 SEHNR, CDR2 FQNEAQ (reference sequence). Here the CDR3 DNA reads TGTGCCAGCAGCCGGACAGCCAACTATGGCTACACCTTC. This gives the protein CASSRTANYGYTF.

The rearrangement links TRBV5-6 to TRBJ1-2; D uncertain. Deletions cut 0 bases from V and 4 bases from J, with 7 bases between. The V gene's germline CDR1 is SGHDT and CDR2 YYEEEE. The length of the CDR3 is 13 residues. This CDR3 is CASSLVPGYGYTF. CDR3 coding DNA: TGTGCCAGCAGCTTGGTCCCCGGCTATGGCTACACCTTC.

This clone was recorded a few times. The V call is TRBV28, the J call TRBJ2-7, with 10 positions matching TRBD2. After removal of 5 bases from V and 5 bases from J, the junction contained 9 bases not matched to a gene. There are 15 residues in the CDR3. Germline V gene data show CDR1 as MDHEN and CDR2 as SYDVKM. The CDR3 is CASSQLAGLGHEQYF. As DNA, the CDR3 is TGTGCCAGCAGTCAACTAGCGGGATTAGGCCACGAGCAGTACTTC.

This clone was detected ten times or more. This chain connects TRBV4-1 to TRBJ1-1; tentatively, D is TRBD1 (5 bases). Germline-derived CDR1 and CDR2 are MGHRA and YSYEKL. The CDR3 is 14 residues long. V was trimmed by 6 bases and J by 0 bases, leaving 11 bases between them. The CDR3 spells CASRGPTVNTEAFF. The CDR3 DNA sequence: TGCGCCAGCAGGGGGCCGACGGTGAACACTGAAGCTTTCTTT.

The sample holds a few counts of this clone. The chain joins TRBV19 to TRBJ1-5; D may be TRBD1 (6 bases). The V gene lost 8 bases and the J gene lost 4 bases, with 18 bases spanning the gap. The germline gives CDR1 LNHDA, CDR2 SQIVND (reference sequence). CDR3 length: 15 amino acids. CDR3 nucleotides: TGTGCCAGTCGCCTGGACCAACAGGGAAATCAGCCCCAGCATTTT. Translated: CASRLDQQGNQPQHF.

CDR3 nucleotide sequence: TGTGCCAGCAGCTCTAGAGGCGTCTACGAGCAGTACTTC. This encodes CASSSRGVYEQYF. This chain links TRBV5-8 with TRBJ2-7, with D hard to call. Germline CDR1 SGHTS, CDR2 YDEGEE. The ends were cut back, 3 bases at V and 3 bases at J, with 10 bases in the middle. The CDR3 has 13 residues.

The rearrangement joins TRBV5-6 to TRBJ2-7, with D perhaps TRBD2 (6 bases). The V and J ends lost 4 bases and 3 bases respectively, with 14 bases between them. The CDR3 contains 14 residues. CDR1 and CDR2 from the germline V gene are SGHDT and YYEEEE. CDR3 amino acids: CASSMSGEVYEQYF. CDR3 bases: TGTGCCAGCAGCATGTCGGGGGAAGTCTACGAGCAGTACTTC. The variable domain in full, with the rest retrieved from reference TRBV5-6 and TRBJ2-7, is DAGVTQSPTHLIKTRGQQVTLRCSPKSGHDTVSWYQQALGQGPQFIFQYYEEEERQRGNFPDRFSGHQFPNYSSELNVNALLLGDSALYLCASSMSGEVYEQYFGPGTRLTVT.

This clone was observed once. This chain uses TRBV4-2 with TRBJ2-2; 7 nucleotides align to TRBD2. The length of the CDR3 is 17 residues. V dropped 2 bases and J dropped 5; count of bases not matched to a gene: 11. CDR1 and CDR2 (germline): LGHNA, YNFKEQ. The CDR3 bases are TGTGCCAGCAGCCAAAGGGGAGGGAGGGTCAGAACCGGGGAGCTGTTTTTT. Protein sequence: CASSQRGGRVRTGELFF.

Comments on this clone: The junction shows a germline mismatch at one end, possibly a read error. This rearrangement joins TRBV15 to TRBJ1-1; D gene unclear. Germline CDR1 and CDR2: LNHNV and YYDKDF (reference sequence). CDR3 size: 15 residues. Written as DNA, the CDR3 is TGTGCGACCATTCGAGGAGGTGAGTTGAACACTGAAGCTTTCTTT. Translation gives CATIRGGELNTEAFF. The full variable domain, in which reference TRBV15 and TRBJ1-1 provide the parts outside the CDR3, is DAMVIQNPRYQVTQFGKPVTLSCSQTLNHNVMYWYQQKSSQAPKLLFHYYDKDFNNEADTPDNFQSRRPNTSFCFLDIRSPGLGDTAMYLCATIRGGELNTEAFFGQGTRLTVV.

V gene TRBV28 combines with J gene TRBJ2-3; TRBD2 aligns across 9 bases. The length of the CDR3 is 14 residues. V shed 6 bases and J 5 bases; nucleotides not matched to a gene: 6. CDR1 and CDR2 from the germline V gene are MDHEN and SYDVKM. CDR3 protein: CASRLAGVGDTQYF. CDR3 DNA: TGTGCCAGCAGGTTAGCGGGAGTGGGAGATACGCAGTATTTT.

CDR3 DNA: TGTGCCAGCAGCGCCGGGACAGGGATTAACTACGAGCAGTACTTC. Translated, it gives CASSAGTGINYEQYF. V gene TRBV5-4 combines with J gene TRBJ2-7, with 9 nucleotides matching TRBD1. The CDR3 is 15 residues long. V shed 4 bases, J shed 3 bases, and the junction held 8 bases outside the gene matches. The V gene's germline CDR1 is SGHNT and CDR2 YYREEE (reference sequence).

V and J are TRBV7-2 and TRBJ2-5; weak D call: TRBD2 (7 bases). The germline gives CDR1 SGHTA, CDR2 FQGNSA. The CDR3 is 15 residues long. Trimming took 2 bases from V and 9 from J, leaving 19 bases between them. The CDR3 protein is CASSLRFAGAVAQYF. CDR3 coding DNA: TGTGCCAGCAGCTTAAGGTTTGCGGGGGCTGTGGCCCAGTACTTC.

The chain is built from TRBV19 and TRBJ1-2, with a weak D call TRBD1 (6 bases). With 10 bases removed from V and 4 bases from J, the gap between germline ends came to 16 bases. The germline V gene has CDR1 LNHDA and CDR2 SQIVND (reference sequence). This CDR3 has 13 residues. CDR3 coding DNA: TGTGCCACCGAGGGGGGGTTTGGCTATGGCTACACCTTC. Its translation: CATEGGFGYGYTF. Using reference TRBV19 and TRBJ1-2 for the parts outside the CDR3, the full variable domain is DGGITQSPKYLFRKEGQNVTLSCEQNLNHDAMYWYRQDPGQGLRLIYYSQIVNDFQKGDIAEGYSVSREKKESFPLTVTSAQKNPTAFYLCATEGGFGYGYTFGSGTRLTVV.

The CDR3 DNA reads TGTGCCATCAGTGAGGGGGGACAGGGCGTGGAAAAACTGTTTTTT. Protein sequence: CAISEGGQGVEKLFF. The chain has TRBV10-3 and TRBJ1-4, with 9 nucleotides matching TRBD1. Germline V CDR1 and CDR2: ENHRY, SYGVKD. V lost 2 bases and J lost 8; bases outside the gene matches: 6. CDR3 length: 15 residues.

V is TRBV7-9 and J is TRBJ2-7; 8 bases are a match to TRBD2. CDR1 is SEHNR, CDR2 FQNEAQ, per germline (reference sequence). The CDR3 has 17 residues. V trimming: 1 base; J trimming: 3 bases; junction bases outside the gene matches: 11. The chain's CDR3 is CASSLGLRTGGDYEQYF. As DNA, the CDR3 is TGTGCCAGCAGCTTAGGGCTTAGGACGGGAGGGGACTACGAGCAGTACTTC.

This chain links TRBV30 with TRBJ2-7; 11 positions agree with TRBD1. Germline CDR1 is GTSNPN and CDR2 is SVGIG (reference sequence). This CDR3 is 14 amino acids long. The V gene end was trimmed by 0 bases and the J gene end by 6 bases; junction bases not matched to a gene: 4. Here the CDR3 reads CAWSVGTGGSEQYF. The CDR3 DNA reads as TGTGCCTGGAGTGTGGGGACAGGGGGTTCCGAGCAGTACTTC. The full variable domain, its missing parts supplied by reference TRBV30 and TRBJ2-7, is SQTIHQWPATLVQPVGSPLSLECTVEGTSNPNLYWYRQAAGRGLQLLFYSVGIGQISSEVPQNLSASRPQDRQFILSSKKLLLSDSGFYLCAWSVGTGGSEQYFGPGTRLTVT.

The chain couples TRBV5-6 to TRBJ1-2, with D perhaps TRBD1 (5 bases). The CDR3 totals 12 residues. CDR1 is SGHDT and CDR2 is YYEEEE in the germline V gene. Trimming removed 7 bases from V and 3 bases from J, with 10 bases in between. The CDR3: CASGAGDYGYTF. The DNA of the CDR3 is TGTGCCAGCGGAGCGGGGGACTATGGCTACACCTTC.

This chain joins TRBV30 and TRBJ1-5, with D perhaps TRBD1 (5 bases). V dropped 0 bases and J dropped 7 bases, with 10 bases sitting between them. Germline V gene sequence: CDR1 GTSNPN, CDR2 SVGIG (reference sequence). The CDR3 covers 13 residues. The CDR3 coding sequence is TGTGCCTGGAGTGTAGCGGGGGGGCAGCCCCAGCATTTT. Encoded protein: CAWSVAGGQPQHF.

The CDR3 is CASSVEPRGQAFYGYTF. CDR3 bases: TGTGCCAGCAGCGTAGAACCGAGAGGCCAAGCCTTCTATGGCTACACCTTC. The chain combines TRBV9 with TRBJ1-2; no clear D. V lost 0 bases to trimming and J lost 4 bases, with 19 bases between them. From germline, CDR1 is SGDLS and CDR2 YYNGEE. The CDR3 loop spans 17 amino acids.

This chain joins TRBV6-5 and TRBJ2-7; 9 positions agree with TRBD1. This CDR3 spans 14 amino acids. Germline CDR1 reads MNHEY; CDR2 reads SVGAGI. V lost 8 bases to trimming and J lost 1 base; unmatched junction nucleotides: 6. CDR3 residues: CASRGQGVSYEQYF. In nucleotides, the CDR3 is TGTGCCAGCCGGGGACAGGGTGTTTCCTACGAGCAGTACTTC.

This sequence joins TRBV5-6 and TRBJ1-1; 12 nucleotides agree with TRBD1. CDR3 length equals 14 residues. The J segment lost 10 bases and the V segment lost 1 base, leaving 5 bases of the junction unmatched. Looked up from germline, CDR1 is SGHDT and CDR2 is YYEEEE. This CDR3 reads CASSLSGTGGGAFF. The CDR3, as DNA: TGTGCCAGCAGCTTGTCAGGGACAGGGGGCGGAGCTTTCTTT.